This is a list of T cell receptor beta chains from one sample in a study of T-cell reconstitution after alpha-beta-depleted transplantation in children. Each CDR3 protein is one row after TCRdb ran MiXCR on the PCR reads. This sample has some 260,000 distinct CDR3 sequences, with roughly a quarter found just once. Material: PBMCs, mostly from graft donor cells, obtained 360 days after TCRalphabeta/CD19-depleted stem cell transplant. The receptors shown here come from a female patient aged 2 to 10 who had a stem cell transplant for congenital amegakaryocytic thrombocytopenia, so the T cells may come from the graft donor. CDR3s include the opening cysteine and the closing phenylalanine or tryptophan. A D gene is named only where the DNA matches it firmly. Only some rows state a clone size, as once, few, many or a class for expanded clones.

clone_size,j_call,cdr3_length,v_call,d_call,cdr3_aa,cdr3_nt
few,TRBJ2-3,16,TRBV12-3/TRBV12-4,-,CASSLVAVNSGDTQYF,TGTGCCAGCAGTTTAGTAGCGGTCAATAGTGGTGATACGCAGTATTTT
-,TRBJ2-1,15,TRBV15,-,CATSSRLNSYNEQFF,TGTGCCACCAGCAGCAGACTGAACTCCTACAATGAGCAGTTCTTC
few,TRBJ2-1,20,TRBV4-3,-,CASSQVQSNLRGFIDGEQFF,TGCGCCAGCAGCCAAGTTCAATCAAACCTCCGGGGGTTCATCGATGGTGAGCAGTTCTTC
-,TRBJ2-7,15,TRBV3-1,-,CASSPVFGNAYEQYF,TGTGCCAGCAGCCCCGTGTTTGGGAACGCCTACGAGCAGTACTTC
-,TRBJ2-2,14,TRBV12-3/TRBV12-4,-,CASRGLMNTGELFF,TGTGCCAGCAGAGGACTCATGAACACCGGGGAGCTGTTTTTT
-,TRBJ2-3,16,TRBV2,-,CASSEAGTFSTDTQYF,TGTGCCAGCAGTGAAGCGGGGACATTCAGCACAGATACGCAGTATTTT
-,TRBJ1-3,12,TRBV6-5,-,CASATAGNTIYF,TGTGCCAGCGCGACGGCTGGAAACACCATATATTTT
-,TRBJ2-7,15,TRBV2,TRBD1,CASSQTGGSGYEQYF,TGTGCCAGCTCACAGACAGGGGGTTCGGGATACGAGCAGTACTTC
-,TRBJ2-2,17,TRBV11-3,-,CASSLDVAGSSAGELFF,TGTGCCAGCAGCTTAGATGTAGCCGGGTCGAGTGCCGGGGAGCTGTTTTTT
few,TRBJ1-1,15,TRBV20-1,TRBD1,CSARTATGRGTEAFF,TGCAGTGCCAGGACCGCGACAGGGAGGGGCACTGAAGCTTTCTTT
-,TRBJ2-3,12,TRBV2,-,CASLGGPDTQYF,TGTGCCAGCCTAGGGGGTCCAGATACGCAGTATTTT
many,TRBJ2-1,15,TRBV15,-,CATSRRLGSYNEQFF,TGTGCCACCAGCAGGCGACTAGGCTCCTACAATGAGCAGTTCTTC
-,TRBJ1-6,14,TRBV6-5,-,CASSLQDYNSPLHF,TGTGCCAGCAGTTTGCAGGACTATAATTCACCCCTCCACTTT
-,TRBJ2-5,13,TRBV20-1,TRBD1,CSAPDRGRETQYF,TGCAGTGCCCCGGACAGGGGGCGAGAGACCCAGTACTTC
few,TRBJ2-2,13,TRBV4-2,-,CASTRANTGELFF,TGTGCCAGCACGAGGGCGAACACCGGGGAGCTGTTTTTT
-,TRBJ2-2,15,TRBV5-1,TRBD1,CASSLRQGVTGELFF,TGCGCCAGCAGCTTGCGACAGGGAGTGACCGGGGAGCTGTTTTTT
many,TRBJ1-5,13,TRBV20-1,-,CSAETGSNQPQHF,TGCAGTGCCGAGACGGGTAGCAATCAGCCCCAGCATTTT
-,TRBJ1-2,13,TRBV2,TRBD1,CASSGQGFYGYTF,TGTGCCAGCAGTGGACAGGGGTTCTATGGCTACACCTTC
few,TRBJ1-6,16,TRBV12-3/TRBV12-4,TRBD1,CASSLRTGVYNSPLHF,TGTGCCAGCAGTTTAAGGACAGGCGTATATAATTCACCCCTCCACTTT
-,TRBJ2-7,14,TRBV12-3/TRBV12-4,-,CASSPGLRAYEQYF,TGTGCCAGCAGTCCGGGACTTCGAGCCTACGAGCAGTACTTC
few,TRBJ2-7,12,TRBV10-3,-,CAISESVDEQYF,TGTGCCATCAGTGAGTCGGTGGACGAGCAGTACTTC
many,TRBJ2-3,13,TRBV28,-,CAIRGAGTDTQYF,TGTGCCATCCGAGGGGCAGGTACAGATACGCAGTATTTT
few,TRBJ2-3,13,TRBV30,-,CAWSIGDTDTQYF,TGTGCCTGGAGTATAGGGGACACAGATACGCAGTATTTT
-,TRBJ2-3,15,TRBV24-1,TRBD1,CATSRPGQGADTQYF,TGTGCCACCAGCCGACCGGGACAGGGGGCAGATACGCAGTATTTT
few,TRBJ2-1,19,TRBV9,TRBD2,CASSVGGLAGFTTSGEQFF,TGTGCCAGCAGCGTAGGTGGACTAGCGGGATTTACCACCTCGGGTGAGCAGTTCTTC
few,TRBJ2-5,11,TRBV28,TRBD1,CASRTGEAQYF,TGTGCCAGCAGGACAGGGGAGGCCCAGTACTTC
-,TRBJ1-2,11,TRBV30,-,CAGRGNYGYTF,TGTGCCGGGAGGGGGAACTATGGCTACACCTTC
few,TRBJ2-3,11,TRBV6-2/TRBV6-3,-,CASTGLDTQYF,TGTGCCAGCACGGGACTAGATACGCAGTATTTT